A single sample gave rise to the 22 T cell receptor beta chains below, sequenced in a study of cytomegalovirus exposure and HLA in healthy donors. This PCR relied on a set of 60 Vbeta primers and 13 Jbeta primers. Generated by immunoSEQ multiplex PCR, the TCRdb table keeps only in-frame clones and is missing some. The sample yields over 70,000 clones, more than 60% seen once. Sequenced sample: PBMCs. The receptors were gathered from a man in his fifties or sixties in good health and CMV-seropositive.

Points on this clone: One end of the junction fails to match germline, which may point to a read error. This chain uses TRBV7-9 with TRBJ2-3; D is possibly TRBD2 (6 bases). This CDR3 is built from 16 residues. The germline V gene encodes CDR1 SEHNR and CDR2 FQNEAQ (reference sequence). CDR3 sequence (DNA): TGTTCCAGCAGCTCGCCGACGGGAGTCCTTTTGGATACGCAGTATTTT. Its protein is CSSSSPTGVLLDTQYF.

V gene TRBV11-3 combines with J gene TRBJ1-3; possibly TRBD1 for D (6 bases). With 2 bases removed from V and 4 bases from J, the gap between germline ends came to 9 bases. Looked up from germline, CDR1 is SGHNT and CDR2 is YENEEA. CDR3 length: 14 residues. Written as DNA, the CDR3 is TGTGCCAGCAGCTTATACAGGGACGGAAACACCATATATTTT. This sequence encodes CASSLYRDGNTIYF.

The V and J genes are TRBV5-5 and TRBJ1-2; 7 bases are a match to TRBD1. The CDR3 runs 15 residues. Trimming at V came to 1 base and at J to 7 bases, leaving 10 bases not matched to a gene. Germline CDR1 SGHKS, CDR2 YYEKEE (reference sequence). The CDR3 DNA is TGTGCCAGCAGCTTGCTAGTGACAGGGTTGGGTGGCTACACCTTC. Translated: CASSLLVTGLGGYTF.

This clone was counted only a few times. V is TRBV5-4 and J is TRBJ1-2; 11 bases are shared with TRBD1. This CDR3 has 15 residues. CDR1 is SGHNT and CDR2 is YYREEE in the germline V gene (reference sequence). The junction had 6 bases not matched to a gene; V was cut back by 3 bases and J by 5 bases. In DNA form, the CDR3 reads TGTGCCAGCAGCTCGTCTGGGACAGGGGGTTATGGCTACACCTTC. Its translation is CASSSSGTGGYGYTF.

The CDR3 reads CASSPLGGEGYYGYTF. CDR3 nucleotide sequence: TGTGCCAGCAGTCCCCTCGGGGGGGAGGGTTACTATGGCTACACCTTC. The chain couples TRBV27 to TRBJ1-2; possibly TRBD1 for D (5 bases). Germline V CDR1 and CDR2: MNHEY, SMNVEV (reference sequence). Trimming removed 5 bases from V and 3 bases from J, with 19 bases in between. This CDR3 spans 16 amino acids.

In this sample, this clone turned up once. The CDR3 coding sequence is TGTGCCAGCGGGCCCGAGCCGGCCAAAAACATTCAGTACTTC. Translating gives CASGPEPAKNIQYF. V and J are TRBV7-2 and TRBJ2-4; D is uncertain. V dropped 8 bases and J dropped 1 base, with 12 bases sitting between them. The CDR3 contains 14 residues. CDR1 and CDR2 from the germline V gene are SGHTA and FQGNSA. The full variable domain, completed using reference TRBV7-2 and TRBJ2-4, is GAGVSQSPSNKVTEKGKDVELRCDPISGHTALYWYRQSLGQGLEFLIYFQGNSAPDKSGLPSDRFSAERTGGSVSTLTIQRTQQEDSAVYLCASGPEPAKNIQYFGAGTRLSVL.

The chain employs TRBV5-1 and TRBJ2-1, with 14 bases that match TRBD2. Looked up from germline, CDR1 is SGHRS and CDR2 is YFSETQ. The V segment lost 0 bases and the J segment 6 bases; nucleotides outside the gene matches: 5. The CDR3 is 17 residues long. The CDR3 spells CASSLGTTSGRANEQFF. DNA of the CDR3: TGCGCCAGCAGCTTGGGCACGACTAGCGGGAGGGCCAATGAGCAGTTCTTC.

This clone was found a few times. An end of the junction does not agree with germline; a read error may underlie this. This chain connects TRBV6-5 to TRBJ2-7; 11 bases are a match to TRBD1. The CDR3 loop spans 15 amino acids. CDR1 and CDR2 (germline): MNHEY, SVGAGI. CDR3 bases: TGTGCCAGCAGTTTCAGGACAGGGGGCTCCAACGAGCAGTACTTC. Its protein product is CASSFRTGGSNEQYF.

This sequence joins TRBV27 and TRBJ2-5; 11 nucleotides agree with TRBD1. CDR1 and CDR2 (germline): MNHEY, SMNVEV (reference sequence). After removal of 5 bases from V and 4 bases from J, the junction contained 6 bases not matched to a gene. This CDR3 has 15 amino acids. The CDR3 region is CASSHRTGGGETQYF. CDR3 DNA sequence: TGTGCCAGCAGTCACCGGACAGGGGGCGGAGAGACCCAGTACTTC.

The chain links TRBV4-1 to TRBJ2-7, with 12 bases fitting TRBD1. V trimming: 2 bases; J trimming: 7 bases; junction bases outside the gene matches: 6. CDR3 length equals 15 residues. In germline, CDR1 is MGHRA, CDR2 YSYEKL. The CDR3 nucleotides are TGCGCCAGCAGCCAACCGGGACAGGGGGCCCTTGAGCAGTACTTC. Translated: CASSQPGQGALEQYF.

J is TRBJ2-7 and V is TRBV5-1; 8 nucleotides line up with TRBD2. V was pared by 5 bases and J by 4 bases, with 5 bases of the junction left unmatched. The CDR3 extends over 13 amino acids. Germline loops: CDR1 SGHRS, CDR2 YFSETQ. The CDR3 bases are TGCGCCAGCAGTAATAGCGGGACTTACGAGCAGTACTTC. Its protein product is CASSNSGTYEQYF.

J is TRBJ1-2 and V is TRBV27; unclear D gene. V lost 4 bases, J lost 8 bases, and 11 bases lay in between. Germline-derived CDR1 and CDR2 are MNHEY and SMNVEV (reference sequence). This CDR3 is built from 12 residues. CDR3 DNA: TGTGCCAGCAGTTCCCCAAACTGGGGCTACACCTTC. This gives the protein CASSSPNWGYTF.

This chain uses TRBV9 with TRBJ1-1; D not resolved. The CDR3 is made up of 13 amino acids. Deletions cut 3 bases from V and 0 bases from J, with 6 bases between. The germline V gene encodes CDR1 SGDLS and CDR2 YYNGEE. The CDR3 here is CASSATVNTEAFF. CDR3 nucleotide sequence: TGTGCCAGCAGCGCAACAGTGAACACTGAAGCTTTCTTT.

The chain couples TRBV19 to TRBJ1-3; D ambiguous. Deletions cut 5 bases from V and 0 bases from J, with 5 bases between. CDR1 is LNHDA and CDR2 is SQIVND in the germline V gene (reference sequence). The CDR3 runs 13 residues. CDR3 amino acids: CASSPFSGNTIYF. The CDR3 DNA follows: TGTGCCAGTAGTCCGTTCTCTGGAAACACCATATATTTT.

This rearrangement joins TRBV30 to TRBJ2-3; 9 bases agree with TRBD2. Looked up from germline, CDR1 is GTSNPN and CDR2 is SVGIG (reference sequence). CDR3 length: 14 residues. Germline trimming cut 2 bases from V and 0 bases from J; bases unmatched to any gene: 0. CDR3 in DNA: TGTGCCTGGAGTCTAGCGGGAAGCACAGATACGCAGTATTTT. Translation: CAWSLAGSTDTQYF. The variable domain in full, completed from reference TRBV30 and TRBJ2-3, reads SQTIHQWPATLVQPVGSPLSLECTVEGTSNPNLYWYRQAAGRGLQLLFYSVGIGQISSEVPQNLSASRPQDRQFILSSKKLLLSDSGFYLCAWSLAGSTDTQYFGPGTRLTVL.

This chain joins TRBV20-1 and TRBJ2-1; D perhaps matches TRBD1 (5 bases). CDR1 is DFQATT and CDR2 is SNEGSKA in the germline V gene (reference sequence). This CDR3 has 11 amino acids. V lost 0 bases to trimming and J lost 8 bases, with 5 bases between them. The CDR3 protein is CSAREGDEQFF. DNA for the CDR3: TGCAGTGCTAGAGAAGGGGATGAGCAGTTCTTC.

CDR3 nucleotides: TGTGCCAGTAGTATATGGGCTACGCAGTATTTT. Amino acid sequence: CASSIWATQYF. The chain combines TRBV19 with TRBJ2-3; D gene ambiguous. CDR1 and CDR2 from the germline V gene are LNHDA and SQIVND (reference sequence). V was trimmed by 2 bases and J by 8 bases, leaving 5 bases between them. The CDR3 sequence is 11 residues long.

This clone was detected a few times. This chain connects TRBV4-3 to TRBJ2-3; 12 nucleotides line up with TRBD2. V was pared by 1 base and J by 7 bases, with 9 bases of the junction left unmatched. The CDR3 has 17 residues. Germline CDR1 is LGHNA and CDR2 is YSLEER. In DNA, the CDR3 is TGCGCCAGCAGCCAAGTCCAACTAGCGGGAGGTGGTCATACGCAGTATTTT. This sequence encodes CASSQVQLAGGGHTQYF.

This clone was seen a handful of times. The chain links TRBV30 to TRBJ1-2; D not certain. Germline loops: CDR1 GTSNPN, CDR2 SVGIG (reference sequence). The CDR3 sequence is 13 residues long. Trimming took 5 bases from V and 5 from J, leaving 15 bases between them. This chain's CDR3 is CAWLREEGYGYTF. The CDR3 DNA is TGTGCCTGGCTGAGGGAGGAAGGGTATGGCTACACCTTC.

V and J are TRBV7-9 and TRBJ1-4; TRBD1 agrees at 10 bases. Germline assignment: CDR1 SEHNR and CDR2 FQNEAQ (reference sequence). The CDR3 is made up of 16 amino acids. After removal of 1 base from V and 8 bases from J, the junction contained 7 bases not matched to a gene. The CDR3 DNA is TGTGCCAGCAGCTTAGAAACCGGGACAGGGGTCGAAAAACTGTTTTTT. Protein: CASSLETGTGVEKLFF.

This sequence joins TRBV11-2 and TRBJ2-1, with D possibly TRBD1 on 5 matching bases. V was trimmed by 6 bases and J by 6 bases, leaving 12 bases between them. CDR1 is SGHAT and CDR2 is FQNNGV in the germline V gene. This CDR3 spans 13 amino acids. CDR3 residues: CASSLDTLNEQFF. CDR3 nucleotide sequence: TGTGCCAGCAGTTTGGACACCCTCAATGAGCAGTTCTTC.

The J gene is TRBJ2-7, the V gene TRBV27; 11 nucleotides match TRBD2. J gave up 3 bases and V 6 bases, and 7 bases lay outside the gene matches. The CDR3 spans 15 residues. Germline CDR1 and CDR2: MNHEY and SMNVEV (reference sequence). The DNA of the CDR3 is TGTGCCAGCAGCTCCCAACTAGCGGGGGTCTACGAGCAGTACTTC. Translation gives CASSSQLAGVYEQYF.